This T cell receptor beta chain derives from a study of T-cell memory formation after mild COVID-19. V lost 3 bases, J lost 0 bases, and 14 bases lay in between. The germline gives CDR1 KGHDR, CDR2 SFDVKD. CDR3 size: 16 residues. 5'RACE with constant-segment primers built TCRalpha and TCRbeta cDNA libraries with UMIs. One entry per CDR3 protein, called by TCRdb with MiXCR from the 5' RACE reads. In the table there are roughly 350,000 distinct CDR3 sequences, around 30% of which are singletons. The chain uses TRBV24-1 and TRBJ2-7; D not certain. What was sequenced was PBMCs or a T cell subset sorted from them (not recorded which). This TCR derives from an adult woman who had mild COVID-19 (a few samples of this study predate the infection). Cell type and time point are not known. The CDR3 region has the DNA TGTGCCACCAGTGATCCCAGGCTAAGGAGCTCCTACGAGCAGTACTTC. It translates to CATSDPRLRSSYEQYF.